The present T cell receptor (beta chain) was sequenced within a study of T cell repertoires in ileal Crohn's disease. Overall study: About 37% were active smokers at surgery; median disease duration was around 7.9 years. All patients had surgery for stricturing (about 61%) or penetrating (around 39%) disease. Notes on the study in general: Mucosal expansions were suggested to be mainly CD8 T cells. Clonality above 26.8% at surgery always came with endoscopic recurrence.

The CDR3 sequence is 15 residues long. Germline CDR1 LGHNA, CDR2 YSLEER. J was trimmed by 5 bases and V by 3 bases; bases with no gene match: 7. Generated by immunoSEQ multiplex PCR, the TCRdb table keeps only in-frame clones and is missing some. The sample yields 10,000 to 14,000 clones, roughly 76% seen once. With regard to this clone: Antigen unknown.

The TCR comes from an adult with Crohn's disease. The specimen sequenced was ileal tissue. The chain employs TRBV4-3 and TRBJ2-1; TRBD2 matches 7 bases. In DNA, the CDR3 is TGCGCCAGCAGCCATGTAGATCGGGGGGACAATGAGCAGTTCTTC. It encodes CASSHVDRGDNEQFF.